This T cell receptor (beta chain) is from a study of T cell responses to AZD1222 COVID-19 vaccine. V lost 4 bases and J lost 5; bases outside the gene matches: 7. From germline, CDR1 is SGHRS and CDR2 YFSETQ. The CDR3 contains 14 residues. On this clone itself: Its matching antigen is unknown.

Study-level points and caveats: Spike-specific TCR depth and breadth grew after two AZD1222 doses.

The data were produced by immunoSEQ multiplex PCR, yet TCRdb's version contains in-frame clones alone and is incomplete. Altogether 140,000 to 150,000 clones are present, about 90% being singletons, with the ten largest covering roughly 7.1%. The V and J genes are TRBV5-1 and TRBJ2-7, with TRBD1 identical over 9 bases. The sequences come from peripheral blood, collected 28 days after the second dose of the MenACWY control vaccine. The TCR originated in an adult who received the MenACWY meningococcal vaccine as a control. The chain's CDR3 is CASSDGQGFNEQYF. The CDR3 nucleotides are TGCGCCAGCAGCGACGGACAGGGGTTCAACGAGCAGTACTTC.